This note documents a single T cell receptor beta chain sequence. Some clones are missing from TCRdb's copy, which holds only in-frame ones; the method was immunoSEQ multiplex PCR. This sample yields 350,000 to 450,000 clones, of which roughly 90% are seen a single time; about 0.9% belongs to the top ten. This record belongs to a study of blood T cell repertoires in COVID-19. Study context: Sites in the United States, Italy and Spain provided acute and convalescent COVID-19 samples. T cells, B-cell-depleted T cells, or PBMCs supplied cDNA or gDNA.

Germline V gene sequence: CDR1 MNHEY, CDR2 SMNVEV (reference sequence). The V gene lost 0 bases and the J gene lost 4 bases, with 14 bases spanning the gap. The CDR3 is 16 amino acids. Clinical history as reported by participants underpinned cohort assignment. Participants classified as exposed had met a COVID-19 case within 2 weeks before study entry. The specimen sequenced was PBMCs or T cells enriched from blood (not recorded which). This sequence originates from a woman in her 40s who had been exposed to COVID-19. The chain links TRBV27 to TRBJ2-3, with D possibly TRBD1 on 5 matching bases. CDR3 sequence (DNA): TGTGCCAGCAGTTTATCCCGGACACTGGTGGCAGATACGCAGTATTTT. Protein sequence: CASSLSRTLVADTQYF.